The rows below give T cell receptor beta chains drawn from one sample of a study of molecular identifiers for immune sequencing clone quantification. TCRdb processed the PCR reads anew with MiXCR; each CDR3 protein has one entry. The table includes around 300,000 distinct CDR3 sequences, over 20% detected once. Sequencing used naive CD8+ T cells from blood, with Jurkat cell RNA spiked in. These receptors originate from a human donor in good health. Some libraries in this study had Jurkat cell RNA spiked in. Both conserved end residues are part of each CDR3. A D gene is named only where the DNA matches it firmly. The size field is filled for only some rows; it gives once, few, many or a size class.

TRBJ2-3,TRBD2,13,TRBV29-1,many,CSVSSGTTDTQYF,TGCAGCGTGTCTAGCGGGACAACAGATACGCAGTATTTT
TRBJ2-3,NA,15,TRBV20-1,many,CSASFPGRSTDTQYF,TGCAGTGCTAGTTTTCCAGGTCGTAGCACAGATACGCAGTATTTT
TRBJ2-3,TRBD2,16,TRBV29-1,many,CSVSLPSGGATDTQYF,TGCAGCGTCTCGTTGCCCAGCGGGGGGGCCACAGATACGCAGTATTTT
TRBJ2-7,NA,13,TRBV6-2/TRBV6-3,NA,CASSYGIPYKQYF,TGTGCCAGCAGTTACGGGATACCCTACAAGCAGTACTTC
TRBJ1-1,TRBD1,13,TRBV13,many,CATRQGPNTEAFF,TGTGCCACCAGACAGGGCCCGAACACTGAAGCTTTCTTT
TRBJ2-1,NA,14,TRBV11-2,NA,CASSPDGSYNEQFF,TGTGCCAGCAGCCCTGACGGATCCTACAATGAGCAGTTCTTC
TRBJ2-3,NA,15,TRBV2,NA,CASSEALGYTDTQYF,TGTGCCAGCAGTGAAGCGCTTGGGTACACAGATACGCAGTATTTT
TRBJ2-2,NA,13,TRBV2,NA,CASRLQSTGELFF,TGTGCCAGCAGGCTCCAATCGACCGGGGAGCTGTTTTTT
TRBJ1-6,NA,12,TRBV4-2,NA,CASSPPGSPLHF,TGTGCCAGCAGCCCCCCGGGCTCACCCCTCCACTTT
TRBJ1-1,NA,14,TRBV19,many,CASNANRLNTEAFF,TGTGCCAGTAACGCCAACAGGTTGAACACTGAAGCTTTCTTT
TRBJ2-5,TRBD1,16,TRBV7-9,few,CASSPTKTGAKETQYF,TGTGCCAGCAGCCCAACAAAGACAGGGGCGAAAGAGACCCAGTACTTC